The 9 T cell receptor beta chains given below trace back to one sample, sequenced in a study of cytomegalovirus exposure and HLA in healthy donors. The PCR ran on 60 Vbeta and 13 Jbeta primers. Assay: immunoSEQ multiplex PCR; the TCRdb copy retains only in-frame clones and omits some. The table shows roughly 130,000 clones, with roughly 78% occurring only once. Material: PBMCs. Receptor source: a man aged 35 to 55 in good health and CMV-seronegative.

The gene calls are TRBV19 and TRBJ2-7; 8 nucleotides line up with TRBD2. The junction had 7 bases not matched to a gene; V was cut back by 5 bases and J by 4 bases. Germline CDR1 is LNHDA and CDR2 is SQIVND (reference sequence). The CDR3 totals 14 residues. The CDR3 coding sequence is TGTGCCAGTAGTGCCAGCGGGAGTCTTTACGAGCAGTACTTC. Encoded protein: CASSASGSLYEQYF.

This sequence joins TRBV9 and TRBJ2-7; D perhaps matches TRBD2 (7 bases). CDR1 and CDR2 (germline): SGDLS, YYNGEE. Between the trimmed V and J ends, which lost 4 bases and 2 bases, there was a span of 16 bases. This CDR3 is built from 15 residues. The CDR3 here is CASSLGGGSTYEQYF. DNA for the CDR3: TGTGCCAGCAGCTTGGGGGGCGGGAGTACCTACGAGCAGTACTTC.

The chain carries TRBV7-2 and TRBJ1-2; D call uncertain. Trimming took off 5 bases at V and 4 bases at J, with 11 bases between the two ends. This CDR3 is built from 13 residues. The germline V gene has CDR1 SGHTA and CDR2 FQGNSA. Written as DNA, the CDR3 is TGTGCCAGCAGCCCACAAGAACCCTATGGCTACACCTTC. Translating gives CASSPQEPYGYTF. Based on the CDR3 plus reference TRBV7-2 and TRBJ1-2, the full variable domain is GAGVSQSPSNKVTEKGKDVELRCDPISGHTALYWYRQSLGQGLEFLIYFQGNSAPDKSGLPSDRFSAERTGGSVSTLTIQRTQQEDSAVYLCASSPQEPYGYTFGSGTRLTVV.

J is TRBJ2-2 and V is TRBV5-4, with D possibly matching TRBD2 (5 bases). The CDR3 is made up of 15 amino acids. Germline V lookup: CDR1 SGHNT, CDR2 YYREEE (reference sequence). The V gene lost 0 bases and the J gene lost 2 bases, with 8 bases spanning the gap. This CDR3 is CASSLGGINTGELFF. CDR3 nucleotides: TGTGCCAGCAGCTTGGGAGGGATTAACACCGGGGAGCTGTTTTTT.

This chain uses TRBV5-8 with TRBJ2-3; TRBD1 matches 8 bases. CDR1 and CDR2 from the germline V gene are SGHTS and YDEGEE. CDR3 length: 14 amino acids. J was trimmed by 1 base and V by 6 bases; bases with no gene match: 4. The CDR3 spells CASTDRGGTDTQYF. The CDR3 nucleotides read TGTGCCAGCACCGACAGGGGCGGCACAGATACGCAGTATTTT.

This clone has a single count. V and J are TRBV28 and TRBJ2-7; 8 bases map to TRBD1. CDR3 length equals 13 residues. The ends lost 7 bases at V and 4 bases at J; junction bases unmatched: 6. Germline V gene sequence: CDR1 MDHEN, CDR2 SYDVKM. CDR3 sequence (DNA): TGTGCCAGCATTGACAGGGGTCGGTACGAGCAGTACTTC. Translating gives CASIDRGRYEQYF. Full variable domain (missing parts from reference TRBV28 and TRBJ2-7): DVKVTQSSRYLVKRTGEKVFLECVQDMDHENMFWYRQDPGLGLRLIYFSYDVKMKEKGDIPEGYSVSREKKERFSLILESASTNQTSMYLCASIDRGRYEQYFGPGTRLTVT.

This clone has a handful of counts. The chain is built from TRBV5-1 and TRBJ2-7; D uncertain. Trimming pared 4 bases from V and 1 base from J, leaving 12 bases between. CDR1 and CDR2 from the germline V gene are SGHRS and YFSETQ. The CDR3 extends over 14 amino acids. The CDR3 nucleotides read TGCGCCAGCAGCCCCGGAGATGGGTCCTACGAGCAGTACTTC. Its translation: CASSPGDGSYEQYF. The full variable domain, in which reference TRBV5-1 and TRBJ2-7 provide the parts outside the CDR3, is KAGVTQTPRYLIKTRGQQVTLSCSPISGHRSVSWYQQTPGQGLQFLFEYFSETQRNKGNFPGRFSGRQFSNSRSEMNVSTLELGDSALYLCASSPGDGSYEQYFGPGTRLTVT.

A few counts support this clone. The chain couples TRBV25-1 to TRBJ2-3; 7 nucleotides align to TRBD1. J lost 1 base, V lost 8 bases, and 3 bases had no gene match. The CDR3 length is 13 residues. Germline CDR1 and CDR2: MGHDK and SYGVNS. The CDR3 DNA follows: TGTGCCAGCGGCGGACAGGGCACAGATACGCAGTATTTT. Its translation: CASGGQGTDTQYF.

For the CDR3, the DNA is TGTGCCACCAGCACCAGGGATTACAATGAGCAGTTCTTC. Encoded protein: CATSTRDYNEQFF. The rearrangement joins TRBV15 to TRBJ2-1; perhaps TRBD1 as D (5 bases). The CDR3 has 13 amino acids. Trimming took 4 bases from V and 4 from J, leaving 8 bases between them. Germline loops: CDR1 LNHNV, CDR2 YYDKDF (reference sequence).